This T cell receptor (beta chain) is drawn from a study of early T cells in non-severe SARS-CoV-2 infection. By sample fraction, this clonotype is medium-sized. The CDR3 loop spans 12 amino acids. Trimming left V 9 bases short and J 4 bases short, with 10 bases between. TCRdb passed the 5' RACE reads through MiXCR, listing each CDR3 protein once. This sample yields approximately 56,000 distinct CDR3 sequences, of which about 14% are seen a single time; over 4% belongs to the top ten. The source of this sequence is an adult who was a healthcare worker with PCR-confirmed SARS-CoV-2 infection or an uninfected control (not recorded which). V is TRBV12-3 or TRBV12-4 and J is TRBJ1-5; perhaps TRBD1 as D (5 bases). This material consisted of whole blood, taken at baseline. CDR3 nucleotides: TGTGCCAGTGGGGACCCGAATCAGCCCCAGCATTTT. Translation: CASGDPNQPQHF.